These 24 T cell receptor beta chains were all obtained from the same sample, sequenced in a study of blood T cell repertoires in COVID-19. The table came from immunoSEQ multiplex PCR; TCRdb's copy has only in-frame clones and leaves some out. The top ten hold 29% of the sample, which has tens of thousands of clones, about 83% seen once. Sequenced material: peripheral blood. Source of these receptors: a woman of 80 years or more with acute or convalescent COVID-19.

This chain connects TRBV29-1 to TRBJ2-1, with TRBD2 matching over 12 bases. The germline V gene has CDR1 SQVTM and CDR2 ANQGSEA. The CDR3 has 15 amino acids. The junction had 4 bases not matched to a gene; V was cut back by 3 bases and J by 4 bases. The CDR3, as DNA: TGCAGCGTTGAGTTTCTAGCGGGAGGGTACAATGAGCAGTTCTTC. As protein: CSVEFLAGGYNEQFF.

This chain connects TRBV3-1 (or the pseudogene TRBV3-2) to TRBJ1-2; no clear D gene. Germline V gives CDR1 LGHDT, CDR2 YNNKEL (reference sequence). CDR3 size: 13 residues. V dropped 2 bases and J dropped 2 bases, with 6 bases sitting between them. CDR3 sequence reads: CASSQIQNYGYTF. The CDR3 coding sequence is TGTGCCAGCAGCCAAATCCAAAACTATGGCTACACCTTC.

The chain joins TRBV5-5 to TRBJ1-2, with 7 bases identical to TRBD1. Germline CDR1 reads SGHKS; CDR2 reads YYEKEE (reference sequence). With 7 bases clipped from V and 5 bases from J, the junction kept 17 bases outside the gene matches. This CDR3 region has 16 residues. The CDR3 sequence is CASAKSVGGAFYGYTF. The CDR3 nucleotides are TGTGCCAGCGCTAAGAGTGTAGGGGGCGCCTTTTATGGCTACACCTTC.

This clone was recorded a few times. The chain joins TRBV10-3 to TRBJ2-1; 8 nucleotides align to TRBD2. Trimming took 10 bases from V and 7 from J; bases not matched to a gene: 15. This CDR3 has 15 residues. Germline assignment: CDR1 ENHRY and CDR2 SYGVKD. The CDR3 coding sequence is TGTGCCACCGCCCCCGGTGGGGCGGGAGGTAATGAGCAGTTCTTC. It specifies CATAPGGAGGNEQFF.

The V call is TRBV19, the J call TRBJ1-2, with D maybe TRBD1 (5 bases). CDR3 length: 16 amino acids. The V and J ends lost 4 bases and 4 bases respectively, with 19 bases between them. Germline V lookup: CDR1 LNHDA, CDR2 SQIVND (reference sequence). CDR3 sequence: CASSNLDSSRIYGYTF. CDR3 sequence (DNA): TGTGCCAGTAGTAATCTTGACAGCTCTCGGATCTATGGCTACACCTTC.

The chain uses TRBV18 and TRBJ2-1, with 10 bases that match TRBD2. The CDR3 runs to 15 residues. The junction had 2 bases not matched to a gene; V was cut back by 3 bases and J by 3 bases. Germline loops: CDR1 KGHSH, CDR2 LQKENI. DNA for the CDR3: TGTGCCAGCTCACCCCTAGCGGGAGACTACAATGAGCAGTTCTTC. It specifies CASSPLAGDYNEQFF.

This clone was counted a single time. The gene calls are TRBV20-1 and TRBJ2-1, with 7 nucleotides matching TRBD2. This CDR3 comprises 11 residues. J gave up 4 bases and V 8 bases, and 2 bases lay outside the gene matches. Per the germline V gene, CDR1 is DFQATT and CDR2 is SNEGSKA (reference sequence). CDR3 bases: TGCAGTCTGGGAGGGTACAATGAGCAGTTCTTC. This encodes CSLGGYNEQFF.

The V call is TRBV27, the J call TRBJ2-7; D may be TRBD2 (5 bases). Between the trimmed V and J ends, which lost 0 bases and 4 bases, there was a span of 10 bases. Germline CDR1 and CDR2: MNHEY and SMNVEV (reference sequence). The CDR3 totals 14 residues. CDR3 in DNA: TGTGCCAGCAGTTTATCGAGGGAGAGATACGAGCAGTACTTC. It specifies CASSLSRERYEQYF.

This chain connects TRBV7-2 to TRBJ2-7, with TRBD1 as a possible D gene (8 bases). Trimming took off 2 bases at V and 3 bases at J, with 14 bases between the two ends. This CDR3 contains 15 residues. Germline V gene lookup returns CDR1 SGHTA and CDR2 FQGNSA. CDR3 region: CASSLSYRGGYEQYF. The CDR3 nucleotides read TGTGCCAGCAGCTTATCCTACAGGGGGGGCTACGAGCAGTACTTC.

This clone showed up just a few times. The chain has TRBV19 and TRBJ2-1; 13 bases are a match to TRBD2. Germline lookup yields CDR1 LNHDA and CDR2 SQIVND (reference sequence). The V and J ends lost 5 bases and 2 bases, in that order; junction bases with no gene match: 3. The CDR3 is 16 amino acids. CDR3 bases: TGTGCCAGTAGTGGGACTAGCGGGATTGCCTACAATGAGCAGTTCTTC. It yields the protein CASSGTSGIAYNEQFF.

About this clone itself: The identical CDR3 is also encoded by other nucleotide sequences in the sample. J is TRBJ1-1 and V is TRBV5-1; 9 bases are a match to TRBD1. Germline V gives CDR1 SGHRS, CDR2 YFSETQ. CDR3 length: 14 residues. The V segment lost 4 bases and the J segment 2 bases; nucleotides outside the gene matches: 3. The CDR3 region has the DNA TGCGCCAGCAGCCCGGGACAGGGAAACACTGAAGCTTTCTTT. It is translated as CASSPGQGNTEAFF. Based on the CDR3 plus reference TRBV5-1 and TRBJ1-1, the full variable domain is KAGVTQTPRYLIKTRGQQVTLSCSPISGHRSVSWYQQTPGQGLQFLFEYFSETQRNKGNFPGRFSGRQFSNSRSEMNVSTLELGDSALYLCASSPGQGNTEAFFGQGTRLTVV.

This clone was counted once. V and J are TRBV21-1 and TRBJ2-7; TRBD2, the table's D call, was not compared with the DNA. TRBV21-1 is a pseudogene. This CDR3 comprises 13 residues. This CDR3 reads CASSKVGRLRQYF. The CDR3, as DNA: TGTGCCAGCAGCAAAGTGGGGAGATTGAGGCAGTACTTC.

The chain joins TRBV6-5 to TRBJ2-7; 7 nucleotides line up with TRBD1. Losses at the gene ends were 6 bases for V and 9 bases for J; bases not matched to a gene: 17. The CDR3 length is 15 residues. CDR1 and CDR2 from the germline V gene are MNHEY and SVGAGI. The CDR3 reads CASSQGYRGSKVQYF. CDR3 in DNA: TGTGCCAGCAGCCAGGGGTACAGGGGATCCAAAGTGCAGTACTTC.

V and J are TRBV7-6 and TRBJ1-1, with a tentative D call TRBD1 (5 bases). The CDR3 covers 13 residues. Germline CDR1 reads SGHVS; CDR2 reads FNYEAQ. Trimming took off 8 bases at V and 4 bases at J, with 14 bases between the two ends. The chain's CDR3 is CASSKGPITEAFF. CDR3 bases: TGTGCCAGCTCGAAGGGGCCTATCACTGAAGCTTTCTTT.

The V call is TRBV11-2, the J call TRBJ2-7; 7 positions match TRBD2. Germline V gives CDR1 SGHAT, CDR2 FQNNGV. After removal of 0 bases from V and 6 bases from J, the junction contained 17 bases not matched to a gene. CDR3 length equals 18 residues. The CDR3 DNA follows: TGTGCCAGCAGCTTAGATATTCCTCCACTAGCGACGTGGTCCGAGCAGTACTTC. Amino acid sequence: CASSLDIPPLATWSEQYF.

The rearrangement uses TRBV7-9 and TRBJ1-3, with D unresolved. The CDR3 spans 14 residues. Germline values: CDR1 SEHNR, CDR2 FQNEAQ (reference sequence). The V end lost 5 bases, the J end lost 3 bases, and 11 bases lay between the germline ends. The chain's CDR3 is CASSKVADGNTIYF. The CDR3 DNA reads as TGTGCCAGCAGCAAAGTCGCGGATGGAAACACCATATATTTT.

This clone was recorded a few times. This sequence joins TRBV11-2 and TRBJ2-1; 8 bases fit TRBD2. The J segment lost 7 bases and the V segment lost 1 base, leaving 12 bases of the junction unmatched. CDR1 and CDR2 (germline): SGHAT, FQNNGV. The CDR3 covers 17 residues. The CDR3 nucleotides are TGTGCCAGCAGCTTAGGGCGGGCGGGAGGAGCGTGGAATGAGCAGTTCTTC. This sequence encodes CASSLGRAGGAWNEQFF.

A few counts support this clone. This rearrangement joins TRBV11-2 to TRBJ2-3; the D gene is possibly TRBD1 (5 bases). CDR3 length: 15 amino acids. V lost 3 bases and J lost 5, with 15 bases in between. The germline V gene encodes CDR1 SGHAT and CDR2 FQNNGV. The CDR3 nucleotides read TGTGCCAGCAGCTTTTTTCAGGGTTCGGGAGATACGCAGTATTTT. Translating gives CASSFFQGSGDTQYF.

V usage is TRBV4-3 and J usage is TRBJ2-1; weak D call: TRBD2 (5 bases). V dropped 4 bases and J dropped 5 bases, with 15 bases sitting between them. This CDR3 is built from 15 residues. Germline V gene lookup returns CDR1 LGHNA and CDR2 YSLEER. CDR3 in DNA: TGCGCCAGCAGCCGCCAGAGAACGCGGGACAATGAGCAGTTCTTC. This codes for CASSRQRTRDNEQFF.

The CDR3 protein is CASRPTWTSGYNEQFF. The CDR3 DNA reads TGTGCCAGCAGACCCACATGGACTAGCGGTTACAATGAGCAGTTCTTC. The chain is built from TRBV27 and TRBJ2-1; 10 nucleotides agree with TRBD2. V shed 6 bases, J shed 4 bases, and the junction held 9 bases outside the gene matches. The CDR3 runs 16 residues. Germline V gene lookup returns CDR1 MNHEY and CDR2 SMNVEV (reference sequence).

Here the CDR3 reads CASSPIELLRSNEQFF. The CDR3, as DNA: TGTGCCAGCTCACCGATCGAGTTATTGAGGAGCAATGAGCAGTTCTTC. The rearrangement joins TRBV18 to TRBJ2-1; D ambiguous. This CDR3 contains 16 residues. The ends were cut back, 3 bases at V and 6 bases at J, with 18 bases in the middle. Germline CDR1 and CDR2: KGHSH and LQKENI.

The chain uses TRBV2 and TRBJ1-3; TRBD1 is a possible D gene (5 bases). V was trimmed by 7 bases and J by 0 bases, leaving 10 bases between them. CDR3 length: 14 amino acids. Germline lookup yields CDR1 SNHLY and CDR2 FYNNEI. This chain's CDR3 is CASTGDSSGNTIYF. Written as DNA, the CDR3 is TGTGCCAGCACGGGGGATAGCTCTGGAAACACCATATATTTT.

The CDR3 DNA reads TGTGCCAGTAGCCTTGGAAGCGGGGGGGTCGCAGATACGCAGTATTTT. This translates into CASSLGSGGVADTQYF. This chain links TRBV19 with TRBJ2-3, with 10 nucleotides matching TRBD2. The ends lost 6 bases at V and 4 bases at J; junction bases unmatched: 10. This CDR3 contains 16 residues. Looked up from germline, CDR1 is LNHDA and CDR2 is SQIVND (reference sequence).

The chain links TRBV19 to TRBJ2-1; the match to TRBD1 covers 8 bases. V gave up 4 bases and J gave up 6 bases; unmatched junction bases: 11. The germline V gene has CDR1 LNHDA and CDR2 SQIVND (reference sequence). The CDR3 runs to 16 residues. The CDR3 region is CASSTPGGDRGNEQFF. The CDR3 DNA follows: TGTGCCAGTAGTACCCCGGGTGGCGACAGGGGCAATGAGCAGTTCTTC.